Presented here are 19 T cell receptor beta chains from one specimen sequenced in a study of vaccination effects on CD4 cells after COVID-19. Using immunoSEQ multiplex PCR, the repertoire was profiled, and TCRdb retains in-frame clones only, with some absent. The sample lists roughly 25,000 clones; just under 75% were seen once. Their cognate antigens are unknown. Before sequencing, viral peptide pools were used by the ViraFEST assay to expand antigen-specific CD4+ T cells. Following 10 days of culture, CD4+ T cells were isolated. Testing of the vaccine recipients showed negative nucleocapsid antibodies and no prior SARS-CoV-2 infection. The material was CD4+ T cells from PBMCs cultured with SARS-CoV-2 spike peptides, obtained before COVID-19 vaccination. The receptor source for this set is a human donor who received a COVID-19 vaccine.

For the CDR3, the DNA is TGCAGCGTTGACGGAGGGGGCAGGGGAACTGAAGCTTTCTTT. It codes for CSVDGGGRGTEAFF. The chain employs TRBV29-1 and TRBJ1-1; 7 bases match TRBD1. Germline values: CDR1 SQVTM, CDR2 ANQGSEA. V lost 3 bases, J lost 5 bases, and 9 bases stayed unmatched. CDR3 size: 14 residues.

The CDR3 region is CASSEGDGNQPQHF. As DNA, the CDR3 is TGTGCCAGCAGTGAGGGGGACGGCAATCAGCCCCAGCATTTT. The rearrangement links TRBV25-1 to TRBJ1-5, with D tentatively TRBD1 (5 bases). The V end lost 3 bases, the J end lost 2 bases, and 8 bases lay between the germline ends. Germline V CDR1 and CDR2: MGHDK, SYGVNS. This CDR3 is built from 14 residues.

The gene calls are TRBV20-1 and TRBJ2-4, with D possibly matching TRBD1 (6 bases). The CDR3 length is 12 residues. CDR1 and CDR2 (germline): DFQATT, SNEGSKA (reference sequence). V was clipped by 6 bases and J by 8 bases, with 14 bases between them. CDR3 amino acids: CSASTGPDIQYF. CDR3 bases: TGCAGTGCCAGTACAGGGCCAGACATTCAGTACTTC.

The J gene is TRBJ1-5, the V gene TRBV18; weak D call: TRBD1 (6 bases). Germline CDR1 reads KGHSH; CDR2 reads LQKENI. V was cut by 2 bases and J by 1 base, with 15 bases left in between. The CDR3 spans 17 residues. This CDR3 is CASSPNNRASSNQPQHF. The CDR3 DNA sequence: TGTGCCAGCTCACCAAATAACAGGGCATCAAGCAATCAGCCCCAGCATTTT.

The rearrangement joins TRBV2 to TRBJ2-2; 12 bases fit TRBD2. V lost 3 bases to trimming and J lost 2 bases; unmatched junction nucleotides: 4. Per germline, CDR1 SNHLY and CDR2 FYNNEI. CDR3 length: 17 amino acids. CDR3 loop: CASSDGLAGRNTGELFF. The CDR3 DNA is TGTGCCAGCAGTGATGGACTAGCGGGGAGAAACACCGGGGAGCTGTTTTTT.

J is TRBJ2-7 and V is TRBV5-1, with TRBD1 matching over 12 bases. Germline CDR1 SGHRS, CDR2 YFSETQ. The junction had 4 bases not matched to a gene; V was cut back by 1 base and J by 5 bases. This CDR3 is built from 15 residues. For the CDR3, the DNA is TGCGCCAGCAGCTTGTCGGGGACAGGGGGCGACGAGCAGTACTTC. Encoded protein: CASSLSGTGGDEQYF.

The chain employs TRBV14 and TRBJ1-5; no firm D call. V was cut by 0 bases and J by 3 bases, with 9 bases left in between. The CDR3 runs 15 residues. Germline loops: CDR1 SGHDN, CDR2 FVKESK. CDR3 coding DNA: TGTGCCAGCAGCCAAGAAGCTAGTGACAATCAGCCCCAGCATTTT. Translated: CASSQEASDNQPQHF.

The gene calls are TRBV5-6 and TRBJ2-6; D is tentatively TRBD1 or TRBD2 (6 bases each). V lost 0 bases and J 7 bases, leaving 14 bases between the germline ends. The germline V gene encodes CDR1 SGHDT and CDR2 YYEEEE. The CDR3 sequence is 16 residues long. CDR3 region: CASSLVGGRFANVLTF. CDR3 bases: TGTGCCAGCAGCTTGGTTGGGGGGCGCTTTGCCAACGTCCTGACTTTC.

This clone was counted between two and nine times. The rearrangement joins TRBV4-1 to TRBJ2-7; 10 bases agree with TRBD2. The CDR3 is made up of 18 amino acids. Germline V gene lookup returns CDR1 MGHRA and CDR2 YSYEKL. The ends lost 2 bases at V and 4 bases at J; junction bases unmatched: 14. Written as DNA, the CDR3 is TGCGCCAGCAGCCAACGGACTAGCGGAACAACCACCGGGTACGAGCAGTACTTC. Residues: CASSQRTSGTTTGYEQYF.

The V call is TRBV11-3, the J call TRBJ2-1; weak D call: TRBD2 (5 bases). The CDR3 runs 15 residues. Deletions cut 4 bases from V and 0 bases from J, with 10 bases between. The germline CDR1 and CDR2 sequences are SGHNT and YENEEA. The CDR3 DNA reads TGTGCCAGCAGCTCTTCGGGGAGCTCCTACAATGAGCAGTTCTTC. Protein product: CASSSSGSSYNEQFF.

This clone has only a few counts. The V gene is TRBV29-1, the J gene TRBJ1-3; TRBD1 matches at 7 bases. Trimming took 7 bases from V and 0 from J; bases not matched to a gene: 6. CDR1 and CDR2 (germline): SQVTM, ANQGSEA. The CDR3 contains 14 residues. The CDR3 region is CSARQGGSGNTIYF. In DNA, the CDR3 is TGCAGCGCCCGACAGGGTGGCTCTGGAAACACCATATATTTT.

This clone was seen just once. The chain uses TRBV18 and TRBJ2-3; unclear D gene. V was clipped by 3 bases and J by 5 bases, with 18 bases between them. This CDR3 is built from 16 residues. Germline V gene lookup returns CDR1 KGHSH and CDR2 LQKENI. This CDR3 is CASSPLFDAVGDTQYF. CDR3 coding DNA: TGTGCCAGCTCACCCCTTTTTGATGCGGTAGGAGATACGCAGTATTTT.

This chain links TRBV5-1 with TRBJ2-6; a weak D match, TRBD1 (5 bases). The CDR3 contains 15 residues. V was cut by 0 bases and J by 1 base, with 5 bases left in between. CDR1 is SGHRS, CDR2 YFSETQ, per germline. This CDR3 reads CASSLAGSGANVLTF. The CDR3 nucleotides read TGCGCCAGCAGCTTGGCAGGGTCTGGGGCCAACGTCCTGACTTTC. Complete variable domain (other parts from reference TRBV5-1 and TRBJ2-6): KAGVTQTPRYLIKTRGQQVTLSCSPISGHRSVSWYQQTPGQGLQFLFEYFSETQRNKGNFPGRFSGRQFSNSRSEMNVSTLELGDSALYLCASSLAGSGANVLTFGAGSRLTVL.

The V gene is TRBV6-5, the J gene TRBJ1-1; a possible D gene is TRBD1 (5 bases). The germline gives CDR1 MNHEY, CDR2 SVGAGI. This CDR3 is built from 14 residues. Trimming cost V 6 bases and J 4 bases, with 15 bases left between them. Here the CDR3 DNA reads TGTGCCAGCAGGCCTTCCGGGGGAAGCACTGAAGCTTTCTTT. It is translated as CASRPSGGSTEAFF.

The rearrangement links TRBV3-1 (or the pseudogene TRBV3-2) to TRBJ2-3, with TRBD2 matching 11 bases. This CDR3 has 18 residues. Germline V CDR1 and CDR2: LGHDT, YNNKEL (reference sequence). V lost 4 bases to trimming and J lost 3 bases; unmatched junction nucleotides: 12. CDR3 loop: CASSPKTGTSGSTDTQYF. The CDR3 DNA sequence: TGTGCCAGCAGCCCGAAGACCGGGACTAGCGGATCAACAGATACGCAGTATTTT.

The CDR3 bases are TGTGCCAGCAGTTACGAGGGGGCTAGTGGCTACACCTTC. Translation: CASSYEGASGYTF. The gene calls are TRBV6-5 and TRBJ1-2; 7 positions match TRBD1. After removal of 2 bases from V and 7 bases from J, the junction contained 4 bases not matched to a gene. Germline CDR1 is MNHEY and CDR2 is SVGAGI. CDR3 length equals 13 residues.

The V gene is TRBV14, the J gene TRBJ1-1; D gene unclear. Germline-derived CDR1 and CDR2 are SGHDN and FVKESK. Between the trimmed V and J ends, which lost 4 bases and 1 base, there was a span of 7 bases. CDR3 size: 13 residues. The CDR3 loop reads CASSLSGNTEAFF. The CDR3 DNA reads as TGTGCCAGCAGCCTCTCGGGGAACACTGAAGCTTTCTTT.

The chain links TRBV4-1 to TRBJ1-5; 11 bases agree with TRBD1. In germline, CDR1 is MGHRA, CDR2 YSYEKL. Trimming at V came to 1 base and at J to 0 bases, leaving 8 bases not matched to a gene. The CDR3 sequence is 19 residues long. For the CDR3, the DNA is TGCGCCAGCAGCCAAGTCCCGGGACAGGGGGGGTATAGCAATCAGCCCCAGCATTTT. The encoded protein is CASSQVPGQGGYSNQPQHF.

This chain connects TRBV5-1 to TRBJ2-1; tentative D call: TRBD2 (6 bases). Germline V gene lookup returns CDR1 SGHRS and CDR2 YFSETQ. This CDR3 has 15 residues. V lost 2 bases, J lost 2 bases, and 11 bases lay in between. CDR3 amino acids: CASSLGGVAYNEQFF. DNA for the CDR3: TGCGCCAGCAGCTTAGGCGGGGTTGCCTACAATGAGCAGTTCTTC.